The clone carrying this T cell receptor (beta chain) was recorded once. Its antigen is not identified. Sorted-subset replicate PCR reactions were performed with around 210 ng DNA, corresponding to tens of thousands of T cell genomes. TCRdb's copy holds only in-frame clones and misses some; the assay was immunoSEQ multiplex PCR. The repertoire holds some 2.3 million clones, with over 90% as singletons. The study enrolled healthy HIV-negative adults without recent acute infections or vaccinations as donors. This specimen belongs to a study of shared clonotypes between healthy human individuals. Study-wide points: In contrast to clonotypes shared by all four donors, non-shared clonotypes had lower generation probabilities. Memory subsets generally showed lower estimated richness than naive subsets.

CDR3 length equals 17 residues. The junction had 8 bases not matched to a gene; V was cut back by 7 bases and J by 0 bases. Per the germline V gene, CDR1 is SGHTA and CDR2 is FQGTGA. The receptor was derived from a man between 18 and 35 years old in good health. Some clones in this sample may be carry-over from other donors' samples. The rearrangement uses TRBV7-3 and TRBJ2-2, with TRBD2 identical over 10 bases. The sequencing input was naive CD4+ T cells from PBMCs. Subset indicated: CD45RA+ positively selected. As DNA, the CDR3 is TGTGCCAGCACCCATCCTAGCGGGAGCGCGAACACCGGGGAGCTGTTTTTT. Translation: CASTHPSGSANTGELFF.